The rows below give T cell receptor beta chains drawn from one sample of a study of T cell repertoires in cytomegalovirus infection. Each CDR3 protein is one row after TCRdb ran MiXCR on the reads. This table has 680,000 or so distinct CDR3 sequences, around a third appearing once. These receptors are not linked to any known antigen. The sample was cultured PBMCs, taken from culture after CMV antigen stimulation. The receptor source for this set is a human donor in good health (CMV status not recorded). Some clones in this sample may be carry-over from other donors' samples. The CDR3 runs from the conserved cysteine through the conserved F or W. Fields, in order: V gene, J gene, D gene, clone size, CDR3 protein, CDR3 DNA. The D gene is left open where the match is weak. For some rows the clone size is stated as once, few or many, or as a class when expanded; others skip it.

v_call: TRBV18
j_call: TRBJ1-5
d_call: .
clone_size: .
cdr3_aa: CASSQVTSQPQHF
cdr3_nt: TGTGCCAGCTCACAGGTAACCAGTCAGCCCCAGCATTTT

v_call: TRBV4-1
j_call: TRBJ2-2
d_call: .
clone_size: .
cdr3_aa: CASSRASYANTGELFF
cdr3_nt: TGCGCCAGCAGCCGTGCTAGCTACGCGAACACCGGGGAGCTGTTTTTT

v_call: TRBV12-3/TRBV12-4
j_call: TRBJ2-5
d_call: TRBD1
clone_size: .
cdr3_aa: CASSFGDRVPETQYF
cdr3_nt: TGTGCCAGCAGTTTTGGGGACAGGGTCCCAGAGACCCAGTACTTC

v_call: TRBV20-1
j_call: TRBJ1-2
d_call: TRBD1
clone_size: .
cdr3_aa: CSARDDREGGYTF
cdr3_nt: TGCAGTGCTAGAGATGACAGGGAAGGAGGCTACACCTTC

v_call: TRBV20-1
j_call: TRBJ2-7
d_call: TRBD2
clone_size: .
cdr3_aa: CSARGGGSGSSYEQYF
cdr3_nt: TGCAGTGCTAGGGGGGGGGGAAGCGGTAGCTCCTACGAGCAGTACTTC

v_call: TRBV7-9
j_call: TRBJ2-2
d_call: .
clone_size: few
cdr3_aa: CASSDHGSANTGELFF
cdr3_nt: TGTGCCAGCAGCGATCACGGTTCTGCGAACACCGGGGAGCTGTTTTTT

v_call: TRBV11-2
j_call: TRBJ2-1
d_call: TRBD2
clone_size: .
cdr3_aa: CASSLWALAGRAGNEQFF
cdr3_nt: TGTGCCAGCAGCTTATGGGCACTAGCGGGACGGGCGGGCAATGAGCAGTTCTTC

v_call: TRBV18
j_call: TRBJ2-5
d_call: .
clone_size: .
cdr3_aa: CASSRPDGEETQYF
cdr3_nt: TGTGCCAGCTCACGGCCGGACGGTGAAGAGACCCAGTACTTC

v_call: TRBV7-2
j_call: TRBJ2-4
d_call: .
clone_size: few
cdr3_aa: CASSLNRAKNIQYF
cdr3_nt: TGTGCCAGCAGCTTGAACAGGGCCAAAAACATTCAGTACTTC

v_call: TRBV18
j_call: TRBJ2-7
d_call: TRBD1
clone_size: .
cdr3_aa: CASSPSQGAGYEQYF
cdr3_nt: TGTGCCAGCTCACCTTCACAGGGGGCGGGGTACGAGCAGTACTTC

v_call: TRBV7-2
j_call: TRBJ2-5
d_call: .
clone_size: .
cdr3_aa: CASSQMAAQETQYF
cdr3_nt: TGTGCCAGCAGCCAGATGGCGGCTCAAGAGACCCAGTACTTC

v_call: TRBV7-2
j_call: TRBJ2-1
d_call: TRBD2
clone_size: few
cdr3_aa: CASSSPGGRGGRSSYNEQFF
cdr3_nt: TGTGCCAGCAGCTCCCCAGGTGGGCGGGGGGGCCGGAGCTCCTACAATGAGCAGTTCTTC

v_call: TRBV7-2
j_call: TRBJ2-3
d_call: TRBD2
clone_size: many
cdr3_aa: CASSFGLATGTQYF
cdr3_nt: TGTGCCAGCAGCTTCGGACTAGCGACCGGTACGCAGTATTTT

v_call: TRBV12-3/TRBV12-4
j_call: TRBJ1-1
d_call: .
clone_size: .
cdr3_aa: CASRPGGALNTEAFF
cdr3_nt: TGTGCCAGCAGGCCCGGGGGGGCTTTAAACACTGAAGCTTTCTTT

v_call: TRBV7-2
j_call: TRBJ1-1
d_call: .
clone_size: many
cdr3_aa: CASSPSPTNTEAFF
cdr3_nt: TGTGCCAGCAGCCCTTCTCCAACGAACACTGAAGCTTTCTTT

v_call: TRBV28
j_call: TRBJ2-3
d_call: .
clone_size: .
cdr3_aa: CASSPGTIQDTYTQYF
cdr3_nt: TGTGCCAGCAGTCCAGGGACCATACAAGATACCTATACGCAGTATTTT

v_call: TRBV11-3
j_call: TRBJ2-1
d_call: .
clone_size: few
cdr3_aa: CASSRGGNNVGQFF
cdr3_nt: TGTGCCAGCAGCCGAGGAGGTAATAATGTGGGGCAGTTCTTC

v_call: TRBV12-3/TRBV12-4
j_call: TRBJ2-1
d_call: .
clone_size: .
cdr3_aa: CASSLSGRGQGFF
cdr3_nt: TGTGCCAGCAGTTTAAGCGGACGAGGGCAAGGGTTCTTC

v_call: TRBV6-2/TRBV6-3
j_call: TRBJ1-1
d_call: TRBD1
clone_size: .
cdr3_aa: CASRHRGQNTEAFF
cdr3_nt: TGTGCCAGCAGACACAGGGGACAGAACACTGAAGCTTTCTTT

v_call: TRBV7-2
j_call: TRBJ2-3
d_call: .
clone_size: few
cdr3_aa: CASSAQGSDTQYF
cdr3_nt: TGTGCCAGCAGCGCGCAGGGTTCAGATACGCAGTATTTT

v_call: TRBV7-2
j_call: TRBJ1-6
d_call: .
clone_size: .
cdr3_aa: CASSWNRALSYNSPLHF
cdr3_nt: TGTGCCAGCAGCTGGAACAGGGCTCTCTCCTATAATTCACCCCTCCACTTT

v_call: TRBV6-1
j_call: TRBJ2-1
d_call: TRBD2
clone_size: .
cdr3_aa: CASSSPPRGVQFF
cdr3_nt: TGTGCCAGCAGTTCCCCCCCGCGGGGGGTACAGTTCTTC

v_call: TRBV18
j_call: TRBJ1-2
d_call: .
clone_size: few
cdr3_aa: CASSPSDSRGYTF
cdr3_nt: TGTGCCAGCTCACCTTCTGACAGTCGCGGCTACACCTTC

v_call: TRBV6-2/TRBV6-3
j_call: TRBJ1-1
d_call: .
clone_size: .
cdr3_aa: CASSNPGLKGRTEAFF
cdr3_nt: TGTGCCAGCAGTAATCCGGGACTCAAGGGTAGGACTGAAGCTTTCTTT

v_call: TRBV20-1
j_call: TRBJ2-4
d_call: .
clone_size: .
cdr3_aa: CSARTWTGGDKNIQYF
cdr3_nt: TGCAGTGCTAGAACTTGGACAGGCGGGGACAAAAACATTCAGTACTTC

v_call: TRBV19
j_call: TRBJ1-2
d_call: .
clone_size: .
cdr3_aa: CASSIHPRGGYTF
cdr3_nt: TGTGCCAGTAGTATCCACCCCAGGGGTGGCTACACCTTC

v_call: TRBV12-3/TRBV12-4
j_call: TRBJ1-2
d_call: .
clone_size: many
cdr3_aa: CASSFSRGGGYGYTF
cdr3_nt: TGTGCCAGCAGTTTCTCCAGGGGAGGGGGCTATGGCTACACCTTC

v_call: TRBV6-6
j_call: TRBJ1-3
d_call: .
clone_size: few
cdr3_aa: CASSYPEGTGSGNTIYF
cdr3_nt: TGTGCCAGCAGTTACCCCGAGGGGACCGGCTCTGGAAACACCATATATTTT

v_call: TRBV7-9
j_call: TRBJ2-2
d_call: .
clone_size: .
cdr3_aa: CATQGTGELFF
cdr3_nt: TGTGCCACCCAGGGCACCGGGGAGCTGTTTTTT

v_call: TRBV5-6
j_call: TRBJ1-1
d_call: TRBD1
clone_size: few
cdr3_aa: CASSLDRGRVFTEAFF
cdr3_nt: TGTGCCAGCAGCTTGGACAGGGGGCGCGTTTTCACTGAAGCTTTCTTT

v_call: TRBV19
j_call: TRBJ1-2
d_call: TRBD1
clone_size: .
cdr3_aa: CASSTGEGYGYTF
cdr3_nt: TGTGCCAGTTCGACAGGGGAAGGGTATGGCTACACCTTC

v_call: TRBV7-6
j_call: TRBJ2-1
d_call: TRBD1
clone_size: many
cdr3_aa: CASSLLGYRGETYNEQFF
cdr3_nt: TGTGCCAGCAGCTTGTTAGGGTACAGGGGCGAAACCTACAATGAGCAGTTCTTC

v_call: TRBV7-9
j_call: TRBJ2-2
d_call: .
clone_size: .
cdr3_aa: CASSLGRNLIVGELFF
cdr3_nt: TGTGCCAGCAGCCTGGGACGAAATCTAATTGTCGGGGAGCTGTTTTTT

v_call: TRBV6-1
j_call: TRBJ2-5
d_call: .
clone_size: .
cdr3_aa: CASRNDGRRYQETQYF
cdr3_nt: TGTGCCAGCAGGAACGACGGACGAAGGTACCAAGAGACCCAGTACTTC

v_call: TRBV9
j_call: TRBJ2-5
d_call: .
clone_size: few
cdr3_aa: CASSVGQVEETQYF
cdr3_nt: TGTGCCAGCAGCGTAGGACAGGTCGAAGAGACCCAGTACTTC

v_call: TRBV7-2
j_call: TRBJ1-4
d_call: TRBD1
clone_size: many
cdr3_aa: CASSLAHSGGPTNEKLFF
cdr3_nt: TGTGCCAGCAGCTTAGCACATTCAGGGGGCCCAACTAATGAAAAACTGTTTTTT

v_call: TRBV6-6
j_call: TRBJ2-3
d_call: .
clone_size: .
cdr3_aa: CASIDGQGRKTDTQYF
cdr3_nt: TGTGCCAGCATCGACGGGCAGGGACGTAAGACAGATACGCAGTATTTT

v_call: TRBV24-1
j_call: TRBJ2-7
d_call: .
clone_size: .
cdr3_aa: CATSDQGKGTKVAEQYF
cdr3_nt: TGTGCCACCAGTGACCAGGGGAAGGGCACGAAAGTTGCCGAGCAGTACTTC

v_call: TRBV28
j_call: TRBJ2-5
d_call: TRBD1
clone_size: few
cdr3_aa: CASRPQGFQETQYF
cdr3_nt: TGTGCCAGCAGGCCACAGGGGTTCCAAGAGACCCAGTACTTC

v_call: TRBV6-2/TRBV6-3
j_call: TRBJ2-1
d_call: .
clone_size: .
cdr3_aa: CASSYNDYEQFF
cdr3_nt: TGTGCCAGCAGTTACAATGACTATGAGCAGTTCTTC